This T cell receptor beta chain was recovered during a study of patients and donors after allogeneic stem cell transplantation. Trimming pared 1 base from V and 6 bases from J, leaving 11 bases between. Germline V gene data show CDR1 as SGHRS and CDR2 as YFSETQ. The CDR3 sequence is 14 residues long. Using its own MiXCR run on the RT-PCR reads, TCRdb lists one record per CDR3 protein. The sample lists about a million distinct CDR3 sequences, roughly 18% seen once, with 5% to 7.5% in the top ten. The clonotype was recovered from a human donor who was either an allogeneic HSCT recipient or a stem cell or donor lymphocyte infusion donor (not recorded which). It is not recorded whose cells these are; they may come from a transplant donor. The genes are TRBV5-1 and TRBJ2-1; D ambiguous. Material: blood, either unsorted or a sorted T cell fraction (not recorded which). Here the CDR3 reads CASSLSLALNEQFF. The CDR3 nucleotides read TGCGCCAGCAGCTTGTCCTTGGCACTCAATGAGCAGTTCTTC.